Included here is one TCR beta chain sequence, with context. Its target antigen remains unknown. No quality values exist for individual bases; no much larger clone is one base distant. The data derive from a study of blood T cells in healthy people across ages (dated by TCRdb to 2014 to 2015). As for the study more broadly: In model experiments, template switching captured roughly one uniquely barcoded TCR beta cDNA molecule for every two T cells. Age-related changes in TCR beta repertoire diversity were measured in the study by deep sequencing normalized with unique cDNA molecular identifiers. Donors were grouped into four age groups: young (average roughly 16 years), middle-aged (39), aged (roughly 67) and long-lived (about 90). To avoid experimental bias, donors of different ages were spread randomly across the sequencing lanes. The study analyzed two additional independent replicas of 1 million unique cDNA reads from the same blood draw for two donors, one aged 18 to 30 and one aged 80 or older. Broad study findings and their caveats: As age increased, observed TCR beta diversity per million T cells dropped in a roughly linear way, and a significant reduction was already evident by age about 40. Conclusive comparison of naive and antigen-experienced compartments was prevented by the profiling of bulk unsorted PBMCs. Because donor CMV infection status was unknown, age-related changes in expanded clonotypes were potentially confounded. The percentage of naive T cells measured by flow cytometry correlated strongly with observed TCR beta diversity. Total diversity estimates from one million sequenced T cells were considered lower bounds and underestimates. Compared with the aged group, the long-lived group had more naive CD4+ T cells, fewer expanded clones and increased TCR diversity, suggesting age selection.

Reading the germline V gene gives CDR1 MNHEY and CDR2 SVGEGT. V sheds 1 base and J sheds 2 bases, leaving 12 bases between their ends. Counted from cysteine to phenylalanine, this CDR3 has 15 amino acids. The kept DNA is CDR3 alone, 45 bases in frame from the first base. Library construction relied on 5' RACE. A second roughly 6 to 11 cycle PCR used a sample-barcoded 5' primer and a J-beta primer mix. Each TCR beta cDNA molecule received a unique molecular identifier from a template-switch 5' adaptor carrying 12 random nucleotides. Each sample yielded at least 3 million CDR3-containing paired-end reads. First-strand cDNA was synthesized from all RNA with the Mint cDNA synthesis kit, primed by a TRBC-specific oligonucleotide. All cDNA was treated with uracil-DNA glycosylase and then went through a first 18-cycle PCR with the universal primers M1SS and BC2_uni_R. Under the source paper's analysis protocol: Normalization of each sample was performed by random selection of 1 million high-quality reads, each carrying a distinct molecular identifier. Reads with shared molecular identifiers were discarded instead of being binned into consensus sequences. CDR3 identification, clonotype clustering and error correction used MiTCR with a Q25 quality threshold and the strictest error-elimination algorithm. A nonparametric unseen species model with Euler transformation was used to estimate a lower bound on total TCR beta diversity. TCRdb itself trimmed the public reads at Q25 with fastp, ran MiXCR and retained productive beta chains. Rows with a matching CDR3 protein are joined into one entry that keeps the most common DNA and genes. Clone size and V and J calls follow TCRdb, not the original study. The sample table shows 1.8 million or so distinct CDR3 sequences, and about two fifths are seen once. Jointly, the top ten make up under 25% of the sample.

The donors were under 40 Caucasian individuals from Russia, aged 6 to 90 years, who were systemically healthy. Each donor gave ten milliliters of peripheral blood, drawn into EDTA-treated Vacutainer tubes. PBMCs were isolated by Ficoll-Paque density-gradient centrifugation, with at least 6 million obtained per sample. Trizol reagent was used to extract total RNA from PBMCs, with at least 5 micrograms per sample. For every donor, flow cytometry on a PBMC aliquot measured the percentage of naive CD45RAhigh/CD27high T cells. This sequence originates from a human donor in good health. The receptor chain draws on TRBV6-2 or TRBV6-3 and TRBJ2-7; 6 matching bases give a weak D call of TRBD1. The sequenced material came from blood. The CDR3 region reads CASSYFRGHTYEQYF. The nucleotides are TGTGCCAGCAGTTACTTCCGGGGACACACCTACGAGCAGTACTTC.